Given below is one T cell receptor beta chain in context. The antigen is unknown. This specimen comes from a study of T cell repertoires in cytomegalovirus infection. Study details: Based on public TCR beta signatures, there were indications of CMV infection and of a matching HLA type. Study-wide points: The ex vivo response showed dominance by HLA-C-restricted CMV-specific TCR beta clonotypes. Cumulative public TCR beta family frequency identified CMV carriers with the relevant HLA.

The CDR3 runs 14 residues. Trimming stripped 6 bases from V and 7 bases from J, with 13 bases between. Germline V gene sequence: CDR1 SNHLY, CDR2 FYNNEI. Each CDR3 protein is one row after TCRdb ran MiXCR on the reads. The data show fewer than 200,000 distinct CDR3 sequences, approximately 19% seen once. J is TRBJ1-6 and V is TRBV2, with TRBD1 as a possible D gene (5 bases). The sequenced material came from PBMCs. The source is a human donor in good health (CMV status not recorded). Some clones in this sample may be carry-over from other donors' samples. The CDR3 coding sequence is TGTGCCAGCAGAGGTGGGACGGTGAATTCACCCCTCCACTTT. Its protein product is CASRGGTVNSPLHF.